The 23 T cell receptor beta chains below come from one sample, sequenced in a study of blood T cells in healthy people across ages. A sample-barcoded 5' primer and a J-beta primer mix were used in a second PCR of roughly 6 to 11 cycles. From the 5' RACE reads, TCRdb called clonotypes with MiXCR, one entry per CDR3 protein. The sample consists of some 1.5 million distinct CDR3 sequences, about 28% of them appearing once. The sequencing sample was made of blood. These receptors were obtained from a woman aged 25-40 years in good health.

This clonotype was detected many times. The chain links TRBV27 to TRBJ2-6; D ambiguous. This CDR3 is built from 13 residues. Deletions cut 7 bases from V and 4 bases from J, with 8 bases between. Germline CDR1 reads MNHEY; CDR2 reads SMNVEV (reference sequence). The CDR3 DNA sequence: TGTGCCAGCAAGGCGTCCGGGGCCAACGTCCTGACTTTC. Its translation is CASKASGANVLTF.

The genes are TRBV4-3 and TRBJ2-1; 7 bases fit TRBD2. The CDR3 length is 16 residues. Germline trimming cut 0 bases from V and 2 bases from J; bases unmatched to any gene: 4. Germline V lookup: CDR1 LGHNA, CDR2 YSLEER. The chain's CDR3 is CASSQDHGTTYNEQFF. CDR3 DNA: TGCGCCAGCAGCCAAGATCACGGGACTACCTACAATGAGCAGTTCTTC.

The V gene is TRBV5-1, the J gene TRBJ2-3; D ambiguous. CDR1 and CDR2 from the germline V gene are SGHRS and YFSETQ. V lost 2 bases and J 2 bases, leaving 9 bases between the germline ends. The length of the CDR3 is 14 residues. This chain's CDR3 is CASSFDTITDTQYF. The CDR3 nucleotides are TGCGCCAGCAGCTTCGACACGATCACAGATACGCAGTATTTT.

V is TRBV7-9 and J is TRBJ2-7; 7 bases align to TRBD2. The DNA end is a closer match to TRBJ2-4, so the J assignment may be wrong. Germline V gene lookup returns CDR1 SEHNR and CDR2 FQNEAQ (reference sequence). The CDR3 is 16 residues long. The CDR3 region has the DNA TGTGCCAGCAGCTTCAGCGGGGTAGGAGCCAAAAACATTCAGTACTTC. It is translated as CASSFSGVGAKNIQYF.

This clonotype came up many times. The rearrangement links TRBV9 to TRBJ2-6; 12 bases are a match to TRBD1. Germline CDR1 reads SGDLS; CDR2 reads YYNGEE. The CDR3 totals 18 residues. Trimming cost V 0 bases and J 1 base; bases outside gene matches: 2. The CDR3 bases are TGTGCCAGCAGCGTAGTGGGACAGGGGGCGTCTGGGGCCAACGTCCTGACTTTC. Its translation is CASSVVGQGASGANVLTF.

This clonotype was detected ten times or more. The J gene is TRBJ1-5, the V gene TRBV24-1; no definite D call. Germline assignment: CDR1 KGHDR and CDR2 SFDVKD. The CDR3 has 13 amino acids. V lost 0 bases, J lost 9 bases, and 8 bases lay in between. CDR3 in DNA: TGTGCCACCAGTGATTTGTATCCGGGGCCCCAGCATTTT. It is translated as CATSDLYPGPQHF.

V gene TRBV6-6 combines with J gene TRBJ1-1; D might be TRBD1 (5 bases). The V end was cut by 5 bases, the J end by 5 bases, with 18 bases between. The germline gives CDR1 MNHNY, CDR2 SVGAGI (reference sequence). The CDR3 loop spans 15 amino acids. The CDR3 spells CASSPVDMGFTEAFF. CDR3 coding DNA: TGTGCCAGCAGTCCGGTGGACATGGGGTTTACTGAAGCTTTCTTT.

The chain joins TRBV15 to TRBJ1-1; no reliable D call. V lost 1 base, J lost 0 bases, and 9 bases lay in between. CDR3 length: 15 residues. Germline assignment: CDR1 LNHNV and CDR2 YYDKDF (reference sequence). CDR3 loop: CATSRATSMNTEAFF. CDR3 DNA sequence: TGTGCCACCAGCAGAGCCACAAGCATGAACACTGAAGCTTTCTTT.

There are many counts of this clonotype. This sequence joins TRBV27 and TRBJ2-7, with D perhaps matching TRBD1 (6 bases). Per germline, CDR1 MNHEY and CDR2 SMNVEV (reference sequence). This CDR3 region has 14 residues. The germline V and J ends were trimmed by 3 bases and 2 bases, with 11 bases remaining between them. The CDR3 loop is CASSFGRGPYEQYF. Here the CDR3 DNA reads TGTGCCAGCAGTTTTGGCAGGGGACCCTACGAGCAGTACTTC.

The J gene is TRBJ2-1, the V gene TRBV9; D gene ambiguous. CDR1 SGDLS and CDR2 YYNGEE come from the germline V gene. V lost 3 bases and J lost 13, with 14 bases in between. The CDR3 length is 12 residues. The CDR3 here is CASSGLTNPQFF. CDR3 nucleotide sequence: TGTGCCAGCAGCGGCCTGACCAATCCCCAGTTCTTC. The full variable domain, in which reference TRBV9 and TRBJ2-1 provide the parts outside the CDR3, is DSGVTQTPKHLITATGQRVTLRCSPRSGDLSVYWYQQSLDQGLQFLIQYYNGEERAKGNILERFSAQQFPDLHSELNLSSLELGDSALYFCASSGLTNPQFFGPGTRLTVL.

This clonotype was detected a few times. The chain uses TRBV14 and TRBJ2-5; the D call may be TRBD1 or TRBD2 (5 bases each). The V gene's germline CDR1 is SGHDN and CDR2 FVKESK. The CDR3 contains 16 residues. Deletions cut 1 base from V and 5 bases from J, with 17 bases between. CDR3 nucleotides: TGTGCCAGCAGCCAAGGGATAGGACGGGACGGCGAGACCCAGTACTTC. Protein product: CASSQGIGRDGETQYF.

This clonotype was counted a few times. The chain employs TRBV20-1 and TRBJ1-2; D is uncertain. Trimming stripped 4 bases from V and 2 bases from J, with 8 bases between. Germline V gives CDR1 DFQATT, CDR2 SNEGSKA (reference sequence). CDR3 length: 12 residues. The CDR3 spells CSANGENYGYTF. DNA of the CDR3: TGCAGTGCTAACGGCGAAAACTATGGCTACACCTTC.

The V and J genes are TRBV6-6 and TRBJ2-3; TRBD1 matches at 9 bases. With V trimmed by 6 bases and J by 4 bases, 11 bases remained unmatched. CDR1 and CDR2 from the germline V gene are MNHNY and SVGAGI (reference sequence). The CDR3 contains 16 residues. The CDR3 DNA follows: TGTGCCAGCAGCTTAGGACAGGGGTTAAACGCAGATACGCAGTATTTT. This encodes CASSLGQGLNADTQYF.

This sequence joins TRBV6-5 and TRBJ2-7, with D hard to call. The CDR3 covers 14 residues. Between the trimmed V and J ends, which lost 5 bases and 6 bases, there was a span of 17 bases. CDR1 is MNHEY, CDR2 SVGAGI, per germline. CDR3 sequence (DNA): TGTGCCAGCAGTCCGAAATTGTACGGGCCCGAGCAGTACTTC. The encoded protein is CASSPKLYGPEQYF.

This clonotype was counted a single time. A much larger clone differs from this one at a single base, so this may be a read error. This chain uses TRBV29-1 with TRBJ2-4; 9 nucleotides line up with TRBD2. This CDR3 spans 15 amino acids. CDR1 and CDR2 (germline): SQVTM, ANQGSEA. V trimming: 5 bases; J trimming: 13 bases; junction bases outside the gene matches: 18. The CDR3 protein is CSVHTIAGAGNEQYF. CDR3 sequence (DNA): TGCAGCGTTCATACTATAGCGGGAGCAGGCAATGAGCAGTACTTC.

This clonotype appeared a single time. The genes are TRBV6-2 or TRBV6-3 and TRBJ2-7; TRBD2 might be the D (6 bases). With the DNA end fitting TRBJ2-5 better, the J assignment may be wrong. Germline-derived CDR1 and CDR2 are MNHEY and SVGEGT. The CDR3 has 15 amino acids. The CDR3 spells CASSYRAGFEETQYF. Here the CDR3 DNA reads TGTGCCAGCAGTTATAGAGCGGGCTTTGAAGAGACCCAGTACTTC.

The rearrangement joins TRBV28 to TRBJ2-7; D is undetermined. The CDR3 loop spans 13 amino acids. The V gene lost 4 bases and the J gene lost 2 bases, with 9 bases spanning the gap. Germline CDR1 is MDHEN and CDR2 is SYDVKM. The CDR3: CASSSAQAYEQYF. In DNA, the CDR3 is TGTGCCAGCAGTTCCGCCCAGGCCTACGAGCAGTACTTC. Based on the CDR3 plus reference TRBV28 and TRBJ2-7, the full variable domain is DVKVTQSSRYLVKRTGEKVFLECVQDMDHENMFWYRQDPGLGLRLIYFSYDVKMKEKGDIPEGYSVSREKKERFSLILESASTNQTSMYLCASSSAQAYEQYFGPGTRLTVT.

Notes on this clonotype: This may be a read error, as it is one base from a much larger clone. The V gene is TRBV6-7, the J gene TRBJ2-1, with D uncertain. TRBV6-7 is an ORF, and what it does is uncertain. V was pared by 0 bases and J by 8 bases, with 8 bases between. There are 13 residues in the CDR3. In DNA, the CDR3 is TGTGCCAGCAGTTACTCGCCCGAAGATGAGCAGTTCTTC. This encodes CASSYSPEDEQFF.

This clonotype was picked up a small number of times. In DNA, the CDR3 is TGTGCCAGCAGCTTCGCCCTCAACTCAGATACGCAGTATTTT. This gives the protein CASSFALNSDTQYF. The chain links TRBV9 to TRBJ2-3; D not certain. V gave up 4 bases and J gave up 4 bases, with 13 bases separating them. Germline V gene data show CDR1 as SGDLS and CDR2 as YYNGEE. CDR3 length: 14 residues.

In its sample, this clonotype was seen many times. V usage is TRBV7-2 and J usage is TRBJ2-1; 11 bases map to TRBD2. Germline values: CDR1 SGHTA, CDR2 FQGNSA. J was trimmed by 5 bases and V by 5 bases; bases with no gene match: 5. CDR3 length: 15 amino acids. The CDR3 nucleotides read TGTGCCAGCAGCATTAGCGGGGGGGCCCACAATGAGCAGTTCTTC. This encodes CASSISGGAHNEQFF. The full variable domain, in which reference TRBV7-2 and TRBJ2-1 provide the parts outside the CDR3, is GAGVSQSPSNKVTEKGKDVELRCDPISGHTALYWYRQSLGQGLEFLIYFQGNSAPDKSGLPSDRFSAERTGGSVSTLTIQRTQQEDSAVYLCASSISGGAHNEQFFGPGTRLTVL.

This clonotype was seen many times. The rearrangement joins TRBV10-2 to TRBJ2-1; D gene unclear. Germline lookup yields CDR1 WSHSY and CDR2 SAAADI. The V and J ends lost 0 bases and 4 bases respectively, with 10 bases between them. The CDR3 totals 15 residues. CDR3 DNA: TGCGCCAGCAGTGAGTCCCTCTCGGGTTACAATGAGCAGTTCTTC. Residues: CASSESLSGYNEQFF.

J is TRBJ2-7 and V is TRBV7-2; D gene unclear. V lost 4 bases, J lost 2 bases, and 18 bases lay in between. The germline V gene has CDR1 SGHTA and CDR2 FQGNSA. This CDR3 is 16 amino acids long. The CDR3 protein is CASSSAFSLSAYEQYF. The CDR3 DNA sequence: TGTGCCAGCAGCTCCGCGTTTAGCCTCAGCGCCTACGAGCAGTACTTC.

This clonotype was recorded a few times. The gene calls are TRBV20-1 and TRBJ1-5; 8 nucleotides align to TRBD1. This CDR3 is 14 amino acids long. V shed 3 bases, J shed 2 bases, and the junction held 3 bases outside the gene matches. Looked up from germline, CDR1 is DFQATT and CDR2 is SNEGSKA (reference sequence). The CDR3 loop reads CSASPDRGNQPQHF. DNA for the CDR3: TGCAGTGCTAGCCCGGACAGGGGCAATCAGCCCCAGCATTTT.